Sequencing of this T cell receptor (beta chain) was carried out in a study of T cells in Graves' hyperthyroidism and ophthalmopathy. Study results and caveats: Blood also contained most expanded thyroid clonotypes above 0.001.

In germline, CDR1 is DFQATT, CDR2 SNEGSKA (reference sequence). V lost 1 base to trimming and J lost 0 bases; unmatched junction nucleotides: 8. The CDR3 length is 16 residues. The cohort's ophthalmopathy patients, a group with duration under 3 months, had a Clinical Activity Score of at least 3 and a NOSPECS grade of at least 4. This clonotype was seen at least ten times. What it recognizes is unknown. Amplified TCR beta CDR3 regions came from RNA transcripts. First-round RT-PCR with HTBI primers amplified the TCR CDR3 region. From the multiplex PCR reads, TCRdb called clonotypes with MiXCR, one entry per CDR3 protein. The sample yields more than 300,000 distinct CDR3 sequences, about 14% seen once.

V and J are TRBV20-1 and TRBJ1-2; 7 bases are shared with TRBD1. The sequenced material came from blood. This receptor was identified in a woman younger than 45 with Graves' ophthalmopathy. In nucleotides, the CDR3 is TGCAGTGCTAGAGCCCGTGGCACAGGGGCTAACTATGGCTACACCTTC. It translates to CSARARGTGANYGYTF.